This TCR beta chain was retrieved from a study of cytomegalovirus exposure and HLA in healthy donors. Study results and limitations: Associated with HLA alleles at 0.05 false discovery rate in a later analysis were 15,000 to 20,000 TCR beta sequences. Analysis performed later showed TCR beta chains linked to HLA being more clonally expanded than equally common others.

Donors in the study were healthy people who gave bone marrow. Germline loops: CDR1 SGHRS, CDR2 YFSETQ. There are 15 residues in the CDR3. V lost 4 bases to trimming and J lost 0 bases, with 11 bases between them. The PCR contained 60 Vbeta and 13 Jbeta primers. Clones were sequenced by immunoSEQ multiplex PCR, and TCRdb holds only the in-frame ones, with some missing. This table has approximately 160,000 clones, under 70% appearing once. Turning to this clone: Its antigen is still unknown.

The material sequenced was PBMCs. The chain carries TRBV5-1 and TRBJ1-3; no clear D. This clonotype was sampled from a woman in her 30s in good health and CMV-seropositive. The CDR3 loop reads CASSPGLRSGNTIYF. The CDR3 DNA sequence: TGCGCCAGCAGCCCCGGACTGCGCTCTGGAAACACCATATATTTT.